Listed below are T cell receptor beta chains from one sample, sequenced in a study of shared clonotypes between healthy human individuals. Data came from immunoSEQ multiplex PCR; TCRdb stores just in-frame clones and leaves some out. The sample records 2.3 million or so clones, over 90% being singletons. The sequenced sample consisted of naive CD4+ T cells from PBMCs. The receptors originated from a man aged 18 to 30 in good health. Some clones in this sample may be carry-over from other donors' samples. The CDR3 runs from the conserved cysteine through the conserved F or W. A D gene is named only where the DNA matches it firmly. Size values are once, few and many counts, or a class for expanded clones, and some rows have none.

TRBV5-1	-	TRBJ1-2	TRBD1	CASSSDPGQVPWGYTF	TGCGCCAGCAGCTCCGACCCGGGACAGGTCCCCTGGGGCTACACCTTC
TRBV5-1	-	TRBJ2-7	TRBD2	CASGRGTSFTYEQYF	TGCGCCAGCGGCCGTGGGACTAGCTTCACCTACGAGCAGTACTTC
TRBV28	-	TRBJ2-2	-	CASGDSWTGELFF	TGTGCCAGCGGCGACAGTTGGACCGGGGAGCTGTTTTTT
TRBV4-1	once	TRBJ1-4	-	CASSQTGTNEKLFF	TGCGCCAGCAGTCAGACAGGCACTAATGAAAAACTGTTTTTT
TRBV30	-	TRBJ1-3	-	CAWSVLRSGNTIYF	TGTGCCTGGAGTGTCCTCCGCTCTGGAAACACCATATATTTT
TRBV18	-	TRBJ1-2	-	CASSPPNRGAGSGYTF	TGTGCCAGCTCACCACCGAATCGGGGGGCAGGGAGTGGCTACACCTTC
TRBV11-2	-	TRBJ2-1	-	CASSANSQRDNEQFF	TGTGCCAGCAGCGCAAATAGTCAGCGGGACAATGAGCAGTTCTTC
TRBV10-1	-	TRBJ2-5	TRBD2	CASSDGGRGEETQYF	TGCGCCAGCAGTGATGGCGGGAGAGGGGAAGAGACCCAGTACTTC
TRBV19	-	TRBJ2-1	TRBD2	CASSLYGTSGRVNEQFF	TGTGCCAGTAGCCTATACGGGACTAGCGGGAGAGTCAATGAGCAGTTCTTC
TRBV5-1	-	TRBJ2-5	-	CASSFYAQRALGETQYF	TGCGCCAGCAGCTTCTACGCCCAGCGGGCCCTGGGGGAGACCCAGTACTTC
TRBV21-1	-	TRBJ1-4	-	CASSNPPGALREKLFF	TGTGCCAGCAGCAACCCTCCAGGGGCGCTTCGGGAAAAACTGTTTTTT
TRBV28	-	TRBJ2-5	-	CASLNGSQETQYF	TGTGCCAGCCTTAACGGGAGCCAAGAGACCCAGTACTTC
TRBV28	once	TRBJ2-3	TRBD2	CASSLAGAGADTQYF	TGTGCCAGCAGTTTAGCGGGAGCCGGGGCAGATACGCAGTATTTT
TRBV18	-	TRBJ2-3	-	CASSPRDGDTQYF	TGTGCCAGCTCACCGCGCGATGGGGATACGCAGTATTTT
TRBV13	-	TRBJ1-2	TRBD1	CASSSNGGQGNGYTF	TGTGCCAGCAGCTCCAATGGGGGACAGGGGAATGGCTACACCTTC
TRBV15	-	TRBJ1-5	-	CATSRAGGDQPQHF	TGTGCCACCAGCAGAGCGGGGGGCGACCAGCCCCAGCATTTT
TRBV7-2	-	TRBJ2-7	TRBD2	CASSDKLRGGRAWSEQYF	TGTGCCAGCAGCGATAAACTCCGTGGCGGGAGGGCTTGGTCCGAGCAGTACTTC
TRBV5-4	few	TRBJ1-1	TRBD1	CASSPRDREGTEAFF	TGTGCCAGCAGCCCCCGGGACAGGGAGGGCACTGAAGCTTTCTTT
TRBV6-5	once	TRBJ1-2	-	CASRKPGAPNYGYTF	TGTGCCAGCAGGAAACCAGGGGCCCCCAACTATGGCTACACCTTC
TRBV28	-	TRBJ2-7	TRBD2	CASSLSSGGSYEQYF	TGTGCCAGCAGTTTATCTAGCGGGGGGTCCTACGAGCAGTACTTC
TRBV5-5	-	TRBJ1-3	-	CASSLAFAGNTIYF	TGTGCCAGCAGCTTGGCCTTTGCCGGGAACACCATATATTTT
TRBV18	-	TRBJ2-7	TRBD1	CASSRGTGTYEQYF	TGTGCCAGCTCCAGGGGGACAGGGACCTACGAGCAGTACTTC
TRBV30	few	TRBJ1-2	-	CAWSVDSNYGYTF	TGTGCCTGGAGTGTTGACAGTAACTATGGCTACACCTTC
TRBV30	-	TRBJ1-2	-	CAWSAGFYGYTF	TGTGCCTGGAGTGCCGGGTTCTATGGCTACACCTTC
TRBV28	-	TRBJ1-2	TRBD1	CASSLMDRGHYGYTF	TGTGCCAGCAGTTTAATGGACAGGGGGCACTATGGCTACACCTTC
TRBV11-2	-	TRBJ1-4	TRBD1	CASSRATGGSTNEKLFF	TGTGCCAGCAGCCGCGCAACAGGGGGCTCAACTAATGAAAAACTGTTTTTT
TRBV19	-	TRBJ2-1	TRBD2	CASSGQLAETYNEQFF	TGTGCCAGTAGTGGACAACTAGCGGAGACCTACAATGAGCAGTTCTTC
TRBV6-6	-	TRBJ2-1	-	CASSPRLEQFF	TGTGCCAGCAGCCCCCGTTTGGAGCAGTTCTTC
TRBV29-1	-	TRBJ2-7	-	CSVVTPPAGPYEQYF	TGCAGCGTTGTCACCCCTCCGGCGGGACCCTACGAGCAGTACTTC
TRBV18	-	TRBJ2-5	TRBD1	CASGDRVQETQYF	TGTGCCAGCGGCGACAGGGTCCAAGAGACCCAGTACTTC
TRBV12-5	-	TRBJ2-1	TRBD1	CASGPGTGPYNEQFF	TGTGCTAGTGGTCCCGGGACAGGGCCATACAATGAGCAGTTCTTC
TRBV5-1	-	TRBJ2-2	TRBD2	CASSLFAGENTGELFF	TGCGCCAGCAGCTTGTTTGCGGGGGAAAACACCGGGGAGCTGTTTTTT
TRBV28	-	TRBJ1-1	-	CASSFGGTQVNSEAFF	TGTGCCAGCAGTTTTGGGGGAACACAGGTTAACTCTGAAGCTTTCTTT
TRBV4-1	-	TRBJ1-6	TRBD1	CASSQPPGQGWEPLHF	TGCGCCAGCAGCCAACCCCCCGGACAGGGGTGGGAACCCCTCCACTTT
TRBV7-3	-	TRBJ2-5	-	CASSQIAGSRRETQYF	TGTGCCAGCAGCCAAATTGCGGGCTCGAGGCGGGAGACCCAGTACTTC
TRBV6-5	-	TRBJ2-1	-	CASSYRGVEQFF	TGTGCCAGCAGTTACAGAGGGGTTGAGCAGTTCTTC
TRBV5-4	-	TRBJ1-2	-	CASSGRQLLNYGYTF	TGTGCCAGCAGCGGCCGACAGCTTCTGAACTATGGCTACACCTTC
TRBV5-1	-	TRBJ2-7	-	CASSLRPSRSGEQYF	TGCGCCAGCAGCTTGAGGCCTAGCCGGTCGGGTGAGCAGTACTTC
TRBV29-1	few	TRBJ1-1	TRBD1	CSGGQAEAFF	TGCAGCGGAGGACAGGCTGAAGCTTTCTTT
TRBV19	-	TRBJ2-1	TRBD2	CASRTSGQYNEQFF	TGTGCCAGTAGGACTAGCGGGCAGTACAATGAGCAGTTCTTC
TRBV12-2	-	TRBJ1-2	-	CASRWIGGLIYGYTF	TGTGCAAGTCGCTGGATAGGGGGCCTAATCTATGGCTACACCTTC
TRBV13	-	TRBJ1-4	-	CASSPARTGLTF	TGTGCCAGCAGCCCTGCGCGGACGGGGCTTACTTTT
TRBV27	-	TRBJ1-1	-	CASRVTRGNTEAFF	TGTGCCAGCAGAGTAACTCGGGGGAACACTGAAGCTTTCTTT
TRBV14	-	TRBJ2-5	-	CASSQSLSYQETQYF	TGTGCCAGCAGCCAATCACTCTCGTACCAAGAGACCCAGTACTTC
TRBV5-1	-	TRBJ2-2	TRBD2	CASSLAGVGTGELFF	TGCGCCAGCAGCTTAGCGGGAGTGGGCACCGGGGAGCTGTTTTTT
TRBV5-1	-	TRBJ2-6	-	CASSLEGLSGANVLTF	TGCGCCAGCAGCTTGGAGGGATTGTCTGGGGCCAACGTCCTGACTTTC
TRBV28	-	TRBJ1-1	-	CATADRSTEAFF	TGTGCCACCGCCGATCGGAGCACTGAAGCTTTCTTT
TRBV19	-	TRBJ1-2	-	CASRRGEQVPLYGYTF	TGTGCCAGTAGGAGGGGGGAGCAGGTTCCCCTCTATGGCTACACCTTC
TRBV7-2	once	TRBJ2-7	TRBD2	CASSSPGLAGGNEQYF	TGTGCCAGCAGCTCACCGGGACTAGCGGGAGGGAACGAGCAGTACTTC
TRBV18	few	TRBJ2-7	TRBD1	CASSSGQTYEQYF	TGTGCCAGCTCATCGGGACAGACCTACGAGCAGTACTTC
TRBV12-5	-	TRBJ2-3	-	CASGLDTDTQYF	TGTGCTAGTGGTTTGGACACAGATACGCAGTATTTT
TRBV5-6	-	TRBJ1-1	TRBD1	CASSPDRAASSGAFF	TGTGCCAGCAGCCCGGACAGGGCGGCGAGTTCGGGAGCTTTCTTT
TRBV5-5	-	TRBJ2-7	TRBD1	CASSPTGTVNYEQYF	TGTGCCAGCAGTCCAACCGGGACAGTAAACTACGAGCAGTACTTC